Here is one T cell receptor beta chain with its context. Its antigen specificity is not known. The input lacks base qualities; no much larger clone sits a single base away. On the day of marrow donation, related bone marrow donors gave peripheral blood samples. Peripheral blood and bone marrow mononuclear cells were isolated by Ficoll-Hypaque density centrifugation and cryopreserved. This sample is part of a study of T cells after posttransplantation cyclophosphamide (dated by TCRdb to 2016 to 2017). About the investigation overall: Using TRB sequencing, the study followed how the T cell repertoire reconstituted after myeloablative bone marrow transplantation in which posttransplantation cyclophosphamide served as GVHD prophylaxis. Samples from a few dozen PTCy-treated patients, along with samples from roughly 15 of their related bone marrow donors, underwent antigen receptor sequencing. Blood from every one of the 30 to 40 PTCy patients who had 1-year posttransplant specimens underwent TRB sequencing. In 3 patients, up to about 3 additional blood samples taken between 2 and 5.2 years after transplant also underwent TRB sequencing, as did pretransplant blood from 4 patients. Because TRA and TRB clonality were tightly correlated in 8 or 9 samples, subsequent TCR analyses were focused on TRB only. Public TRB sequences were queried against a database of over 3,000 sequences associated with responses to pathogens, tumor antigens, self-antigens and alloantigens. Broader findings and caveats from the paper: Donor-recipient similarity was low at 1-2 months but increased during the first year, and donor CD8+ memory clones often dominated later blood repertoires. Across 45 patients, recipient CMV seropositivity and CMV reactivation were highly associated with TRB clonality; PTCy diversity was similar to CNI/methotrexate controls. The TRB repertoires of T cells infiltrating skin or GI tract showed only limited overlap with the TRB repertoires of T cells in blood.

TRB sequencing used genomic DNA with the immunoSEQ assay at survey resolution or the hsTCRB kit. As for the original processing: The immunoSEQ software was used for initial read processing, and the LymphoSeq R package was used for repertoire analyses. Clonality was computed as 1 minus normalized Shannon entropy; Gini coefficient was also calculated for each TRB dataset. To infer phenotypes in unsorted samples, TRB sequences from sorted subsets of the recipient or donor were mapped onto the unsorted samples of the same recipient. TCRdb limited this immuneACCESS table to in-frame rearrangements with V and J called. A share of clones is missing; checked studies link under half to unresolved V genes, and the rest is unexplained. The V and J calls and clone size come from that table; D and trimming were worked out from the DNA. For this sample there are about 50,000 clones; roughly 94% appear just once. Around 3% of the sample goes to the ten largest clones.

The CDR3 has 17 amino acids, counting the end cysteine and phenylalanine. Only the CDR3 DNA stays, 51 bases, in frame from base 1. The germline V gene encodes CDR1 KGHSH and CDR2 LQKENI. The junction shows trimming of 6 bases on V and 5 bases on J, plus 26 bases between the germline ends. The clonotype comes from a woman in her twenties or thirties in good health and a related stem cell transplant donor. The V and J segments used are TRBV18 and TRBJ2-7, and possibly TRBD1, on 5 matching bases. Sequencing used PBMCs. The nucleotide sequence reads TGTGCCAGCTCGCAGAATACAGGCACCATCCTTCTGGACGAGCAGTACTTC. It codes for CASSQNTGTILLDEQYF.